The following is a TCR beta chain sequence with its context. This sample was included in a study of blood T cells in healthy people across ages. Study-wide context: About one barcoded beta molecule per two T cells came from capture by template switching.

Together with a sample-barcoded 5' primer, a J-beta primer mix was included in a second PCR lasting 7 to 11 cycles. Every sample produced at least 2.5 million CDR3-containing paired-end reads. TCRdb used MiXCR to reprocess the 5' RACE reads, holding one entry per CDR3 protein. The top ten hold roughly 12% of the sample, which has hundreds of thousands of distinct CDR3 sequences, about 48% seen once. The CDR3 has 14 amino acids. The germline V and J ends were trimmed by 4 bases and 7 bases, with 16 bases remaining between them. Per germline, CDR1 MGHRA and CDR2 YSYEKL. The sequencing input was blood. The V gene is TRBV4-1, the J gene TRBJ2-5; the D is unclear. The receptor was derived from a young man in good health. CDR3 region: CASSPSEEIVTQYF. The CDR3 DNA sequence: TGCGCCAGCAGCCCCAGTGAGGAGATCGTGACCCAGTACTTC.